Included here is one T cell receptor beta chain sequence, with context. Losses at the gene ends were 5 bases for V and 3 bases for J; bases not matched to a gene: 4. Per germline, CDR1 WNHNN and CDR2 SYGVQD (reference sequence). The CDR3 consists of 16 residues. In the study's own analysis: Quantification of nucleated cells was approximated via reference gene primer amplification. The repertoire was sequenced with immunoSEQ multiplex PCR; TCRdb's copy has only in-frame clones and lacks some. That table supplies the V and J calls and clone size; D and trimming were determined from the DNA. Of roughly 20,000 clones in the sample, around 89% were seen once. This sample is part of a study of blood T cell repertoires in COVID-19.

The TCR was taken from a man between 65 and 80 years old with active COVID-19. The J gene is TRBJ2-1, the V gene TRBV10-1; 13 bases agree with TRBD2. The sequenced material came from peripheral blood. CDR3 bases: TGCGCCAGCAGTTCTGGACTAGCGGGGGTCTACAATGAGCAGTTCTTC. Translating it yields CASSSGLAGVYNEQFF.